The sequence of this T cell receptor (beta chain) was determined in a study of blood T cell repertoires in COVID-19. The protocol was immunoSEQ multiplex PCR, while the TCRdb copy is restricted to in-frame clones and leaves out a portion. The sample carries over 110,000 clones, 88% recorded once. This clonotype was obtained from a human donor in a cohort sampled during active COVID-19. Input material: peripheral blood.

The chain's CDR3 is CASSLSGQSYGYTF. Written as DNA, the CDR3 is TGTGCCAGCAGTTTATCCGGACAGTCCTATGGCTACACCTTC. This sequence joins TRBV27 and TRBJ1-2; maybe TRBD1 (6 bases). This CDR3 is built from 14 residues. Between the trimmed V and J ends, which lost 0 bases and 4 bases, there was a span of 9 bases. Looked up from germline, CDR1 is MNHEY and CDR2 is SMNVEV (reference sequence).